The TCR beta chain described here comes from a study of graft-versus-host responses after intestinal transplantation. Across the study: Recipients across the board were started on anti-thymocyte globulin induction, then kept on tacrolimus and steroids for around three years.

The CDR3 extends over 12 amino acids. Trimming left V 3 bases short and J 1 base short, with 4 bases between. The germline gives CDR1 SGHDT, CDR2 YYEEEE. Generated by immunoSEQ multiplex PCR, the TCRdb table keeps only in-frame clones and is missing some. Counted here are over 100,000 clones, 85% to 95% occurring once; the ten biggest clones make up 1% to 1.5%. Note on this clone: What it binds is not known. This specimen includes other DNA sequences encoding the same CDR3.

This chain links TRBV5-6 with TRBJ1-1; D gene unclear. The sequences come from unstimulated CD8+ T cells sorted from spleen or lymph node cells, collected before transplant. The TCR originated in a human donor who was the organ donor for an intestinal transplant. The DNA for the CDR3 is TGTGCCAGCAGCTCGGGGAACACTGAAGCTTTCTTT. The encoded protein is CASSSGNTEAFF.